Detailed here is one TCR beta chain. As processed by the authors: Reference gene primer amplification gave estimated nucleated cell counts. Generated by immunoSEQ multiplex PCR, the TCRdb table keeps only in-frame clones and is missing some. That table gives V, J and clone size, and the DNA gave D and trimming. The top ten clones hold approximately 34% of a sample with tens of thousands of clones, around four fifths of them seen once. This entry is derived from a study of blood T cell repertoires in COVID-19. Overall study context: Sites across the United States, Italy and Spain contributed samples from acute and convalescent COVID-19. Nucleic acid was either cDNA or gDNA, and it came from T cells, B-cell-depleted T cells, or PBMCs.

This CDR3 has 13 residues. Germline V gives CDR1 SGHTA, CDR2 FQGNSA. V lost 3 bases and J lost 4; bases outside the gene matches: 2. This TCR was recovered from a woman of 80 years or more with active or convalescent COVID-19. The chain is built from TRBV7-2 and TRBJ1-2; 7 nucleotides line up with TRBD1. Material: peripheral blood. The CDR3 bases are TGTGCCAGCAGCTTGGACAGGATCTATGGCTACACCTTC. Protein sequence: CASSLDRIYGYTF. The complete variable domain, with remaining parts taken from reference TRBV7-2 and TRBJ1-2, reads GAGVSQSPSNKVTEKGKDVELRCDPISGHTALYWYRQSLGQGLEFLIYFQGNSAPDKSGLPSDRFSAERTGGSVSTLTIQRTQQEDSAVYLCASSLDRIYGYTFGSGTRLTVV.